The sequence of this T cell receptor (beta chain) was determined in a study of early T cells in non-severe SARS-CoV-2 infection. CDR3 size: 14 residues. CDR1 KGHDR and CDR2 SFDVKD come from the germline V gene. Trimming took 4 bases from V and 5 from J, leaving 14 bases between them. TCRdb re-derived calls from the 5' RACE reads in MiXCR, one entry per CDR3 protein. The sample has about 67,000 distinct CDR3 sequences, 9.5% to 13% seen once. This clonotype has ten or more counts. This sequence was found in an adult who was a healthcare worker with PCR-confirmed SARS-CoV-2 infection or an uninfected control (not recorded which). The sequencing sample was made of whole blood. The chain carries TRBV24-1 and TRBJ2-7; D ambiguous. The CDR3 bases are TGTGCCACCAGTGACGCTCCATCTCCCCACGAGCAGTACTTC. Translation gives CATSDAPSPHEQYF.